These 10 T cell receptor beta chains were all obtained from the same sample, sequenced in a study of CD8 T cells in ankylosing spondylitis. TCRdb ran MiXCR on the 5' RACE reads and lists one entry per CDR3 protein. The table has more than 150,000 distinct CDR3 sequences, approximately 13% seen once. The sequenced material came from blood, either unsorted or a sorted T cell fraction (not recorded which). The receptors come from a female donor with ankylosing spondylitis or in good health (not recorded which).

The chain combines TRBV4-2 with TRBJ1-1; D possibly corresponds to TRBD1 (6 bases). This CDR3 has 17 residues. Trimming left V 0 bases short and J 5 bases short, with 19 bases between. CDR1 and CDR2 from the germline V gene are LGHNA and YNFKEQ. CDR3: CASSQDVQGSWITEAFF. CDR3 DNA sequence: TGTGCCAGCAGCCAAGATGTCCAGGGGAGTTGGATTACTGAAGCTTTCTTT.

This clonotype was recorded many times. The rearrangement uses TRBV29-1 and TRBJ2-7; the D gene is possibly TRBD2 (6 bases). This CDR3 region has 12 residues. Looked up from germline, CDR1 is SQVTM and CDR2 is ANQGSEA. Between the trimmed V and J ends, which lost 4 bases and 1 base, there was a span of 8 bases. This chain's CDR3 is CSVVSGSYEQYF. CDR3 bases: TGCAGCGTTGTAAGCGGGTCCTACGAGCAGTACTTC.

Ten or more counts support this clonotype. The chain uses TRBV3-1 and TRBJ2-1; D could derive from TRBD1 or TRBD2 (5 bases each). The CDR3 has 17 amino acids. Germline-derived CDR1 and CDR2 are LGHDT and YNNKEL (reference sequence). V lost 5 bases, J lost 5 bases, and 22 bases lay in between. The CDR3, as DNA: TGTGCCAGCAGCTCATCTCGGGGACGGCTCATTAACAATGAGCAGTTCTTC. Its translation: CASSSSRGRLINNEQFF.

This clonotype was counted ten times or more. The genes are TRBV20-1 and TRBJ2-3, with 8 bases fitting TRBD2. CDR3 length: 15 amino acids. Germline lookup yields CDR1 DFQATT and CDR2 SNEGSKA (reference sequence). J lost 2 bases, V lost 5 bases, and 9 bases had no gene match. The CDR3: CSAPREGADTDTQYF. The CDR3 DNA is TGCAGTGCTCCTCGGGAGGGAGCCGACACAGATACGCAGTATTTT.

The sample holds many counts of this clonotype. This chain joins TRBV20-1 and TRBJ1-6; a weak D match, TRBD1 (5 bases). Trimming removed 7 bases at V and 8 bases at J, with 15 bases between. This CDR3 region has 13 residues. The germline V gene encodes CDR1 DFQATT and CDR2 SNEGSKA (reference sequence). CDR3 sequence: CSVRTFRDSPLHF. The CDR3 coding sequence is TGCAGTGTTAGGACCTTCAGGGATTCACCCCTCCACTTT.

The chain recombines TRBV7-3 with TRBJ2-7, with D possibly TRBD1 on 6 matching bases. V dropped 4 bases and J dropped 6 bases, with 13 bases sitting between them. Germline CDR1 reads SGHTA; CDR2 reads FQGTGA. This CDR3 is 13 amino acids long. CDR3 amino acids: CASSYQQGSEQYF. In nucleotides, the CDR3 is TGTGCCAGCAGCTACCAACAGGGATCCGAGCAGTACTTC. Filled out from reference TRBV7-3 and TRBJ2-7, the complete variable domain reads GAGVSQTPSNKVTEKGKYVELRCDPISGHTALYWYRQSLGQGPEFLIYFQGTGAADDSGLPNDRFFAVRPEGSVSTLKIQRTERGDSAVYLCASSYQQGSEQYFGPGTRLTVT.

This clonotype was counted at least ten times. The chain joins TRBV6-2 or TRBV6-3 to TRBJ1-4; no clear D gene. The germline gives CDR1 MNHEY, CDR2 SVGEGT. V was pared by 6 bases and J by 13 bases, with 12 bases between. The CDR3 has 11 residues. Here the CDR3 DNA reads TGTGCCAGCAGCCACGGCCAAAGACTGTTTTTT. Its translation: CASSHGQRLFF.

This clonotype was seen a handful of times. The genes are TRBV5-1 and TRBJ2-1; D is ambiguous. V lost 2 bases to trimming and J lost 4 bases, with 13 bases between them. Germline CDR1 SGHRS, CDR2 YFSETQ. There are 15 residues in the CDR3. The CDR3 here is CASSFNRASYNEQFF. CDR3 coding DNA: TGCGCCAGCAGCTTTAACCGGGCCTCGTACAATGAGCAGTTCTTC.

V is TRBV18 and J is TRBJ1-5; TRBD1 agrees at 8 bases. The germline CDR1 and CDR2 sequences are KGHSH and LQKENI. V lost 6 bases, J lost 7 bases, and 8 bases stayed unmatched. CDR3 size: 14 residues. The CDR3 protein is CASSGDRPEQPQHF. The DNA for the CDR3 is TGTGCCAGCTCCGGGGACAGGCCGGAGCAGCCCCAGCATTTT.

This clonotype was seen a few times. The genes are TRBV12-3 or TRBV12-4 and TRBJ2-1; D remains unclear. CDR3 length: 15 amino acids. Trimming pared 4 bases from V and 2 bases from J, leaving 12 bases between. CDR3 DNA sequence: TGTGCCAGCAGTTCCTTAGCAACCACCTACAATGAGCAGTTCTTC. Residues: CASSSLATTYNEQFF.